One and the same sample provided the 28 T cell receptor beta chains below, sequenced in a study of human T cells and chemical hapten exposure. Time point given: patch test 1, 2 weeks after DPC sensitization. As to treatment: therapeutic diphenylcyclopropenone sensitization with weekly scalp DPC. A single record per CDR3 protein comes from TCRdb applying MiXCR to the RACE reads. The sample has just under 350,000 distinct CDR3 sequences, approximately 6.3% seen once. Material: whole blood, obtained in connection with sensitization to the hapten diphenylcyclopropenone (DPC). The source is a woman between 18 and 29 years old with alopecia areata. Some clones in this sample may be carry-over from other donors' samples.

The rearrangement joins TRBV20-1 to TRBJ2-7; D is perhaps TRBD2 (5 bases). Trimming cost V 1 base and J 0 bases, with 13 bases left between them. Germline lookup yields CDR1 DFQATT and CDR2 SNEGSKA (reference sequence). The length of the CDR3 is 15 residues. This chain's CDR3 is CSARVNGKSSYEQYF. DNA for the CDR3: TGCAGTGCTAGAGTTAACGGGAAAAGCTCCTACGAGCAGTACTTC.

This clonotype was detected ten times or more. This rearrangement joins TRBV7-2 to TRBJ1-3; D ambiguous. V gave up 1 base and J gave up 3 bases, with 7 bases separating them. CDR1 and CDR2 (germline): SGHTA, FQGNSA. The CDR3 has 14 residues. The CDR3 region has the DNA TGTGCCAGCAGCTTAGTAGTGGATGGAAACACCATATATTTT. Its protein product is CASSLVVDGNTIYF.

This clonotype was seen at least ten times. This sequence joins TRBV12-3 or TRBV12-4 and TRBJ2-2; tentative D call: TRBD2 (5 bases). CDR3 length: 15 residues. Trimming took off 2 bases at V and 2 bases at J, with 9 bases between the two ends. The CDR3 region is CASSLPPGNTGELFF. The CDR3 DNA follows: TGTGCCAGCAGTTTACCCCCGGGAAACACCGGGGAGCTGTTTTTT.

This chain links TRBV6-1 with TRBJ2-7; D unclear. Trimming took off 0 bases at V and 2 bases at J, with 14 bases between the two ends. The CDR3 runs to 16 residues. CDR1 MNHNS and CDR2 SASEGT come from the germline V gene. The CDR3 sequence is CASSEANGPEPYEQYF. CDR3 nucleotide sequence: TGTGCCAGCAGTGAAGCAAACGGGCCAGAACCCTACGAGCAGTACTTC.

CDR3 nucleotides: TGTGCCAGCAGCTTAGATCCGGGACTAGTGGGTACCGGGGAGCTGTTTTTT. Translating gives CASSLDPGLVGTGELFF. This rearrangement joins TRBV7-8 to TRBJ2-2; TRBD2 matches at 8 bases. Germline CDR1 is SGHVS and CDR2 is FQNEAQ. V shed 1 base and J 5 bases; nucleotides not matched to a gene: 9. This CDR3 comprises 17 residues.

This clonotype was seen more than once but under ten times. CDR3 loop: CASSLVGPGPWSDTQYF. Here the CDR3 DNA reads TGTGCCAGCAGCTTAGTTGGGCCGGGCCCTTGGTCAGATACGCAGTATTTT. The genes are TRBV7-8 and TRBJ2-3; D is ambiguous. CDR3 length equals 17 residues. Germline assignment: CDR1 SGHVS and CDR2 FQNEAQ. Deletions cut 1 base from V and 4 bases from J, with 18 bases between. Complete variable domain (other parts from reference TRBV7-8 and TRBJ2-3): GAGVSQSPRYKVAKRGQDVALRCDPISGHVSLFWYQQALGQGPEFLTYFQNEAQLDKSGLPSDRFFAERPEGSVSTLKIQRTQQEDSAVYLCASSLVGPGPWSDTQYFGPGTRLTVL.

The table lists this clonotype with many counts. The rearrangement joins TRBV3-1 to TRBJ2-1, with 9 bases fitting TRBD1. The CDR3 is made up of 15 amino acids. V trimming: 3 bases; J trimming: 2 bases; junction bases outside the gene matches: 2. CDR1 LGHDT and CDR2 YNNKEL come from the germline V gene (reference sequence). CDR3 protein: CASSHRQGAYNEQFF. CDR3 coding DNA: TGTGCCAGCAGCCACAGACAGGGGGCCTACAATGAGCAGTTCTTC.

The V and J genes are TRBV5-4 and TRBJ1-1, with 8 bases that match TRBD1. Germline V gene sequence: CDR1 SGHNT, CDR2 YYREEE (reference sequence). The CDR3 sequence is 12 residues long. The junction had 2 bases not matched to a gene; V was cut back by 6 bases and J by 4 bases. This CDR3 is CASNQGATEAFF. In DNA, the CDR3 is TGTGCCAGCAACCAGGGGGCCACTGAAGCTTTCTTT.

For the CDR3, the DNA is TGTGCCAGCAGCCGGGACTACAACACCGGGGAGCTGTTTTTT. Its protein is CASSRDYNTGELFF. This chain joins TRBV4-2 and TRBJ2-2, with 7 bases aligning to TRBD2. The germline V gene has CDR1 LGHNA and CDR2 YNFKEQ. The CDR3 extends over 14 amino acids. Losses at the gene ends were 4 bases for V and 2 bases for J; bases not matched to a gene: 1.

In its sample, this clonotype was seen a few times. This rearrangement joins TRBV18 to TRBJ2-7; 12 bases line up with TRBD1. V was clipped by 3 bases and J by 1 base; unmatched bases: 7. The CDR3 is made up of 17 amino acids. In germline, CDR1 is KGHSH, CDR2 LQKENI. CDR3 in amino acids: CASSPRDRGPYSYEQYF. The CDR3 DNA sequence: TGTGCCAGCTCACCCCGGGACAGGGGGCCATATTCCTACGAGCAGTACTTC.

This clonotype was recorded a few times. V gene TRBV12-3 or TRBV12-4 combines with J gene TRBJ1-1, with 9 nucleotides matching TRBD1. V was pared by 6 bases and J by 5 bases, with 7 bases of the junction left unmatched. The CDR3 sequence is 14 residues long. The CDR3: CASRTDRGRTEAFF. CDR3 DNA: TGTGCCAGCAGAACTGACAGGGGGAGGACTGAAGCTTTCTTT.

The chain uses TRBV27 and TRBJ2-2; D is unresolved. Germline values: CDR1 MNHEY, CDR2 SMNVEV (reference sequence). V was pared by 3 bases and J by 4 bases, with 12 bases between. The CDR3 extends over 15 amino acids. The CDR3 region has the DNA TGTGCCAGCAGTTTCGGACCGGTAGGCACCGGGGAGCTGTTTTTT. It is translated as CASSFGPVGTGELFF.

This clonotype showed up just a few times. The chain combines TRBV4-3 with TRBJ2-7; D possibly matches TRBD1 or TRBD2 (6 bases each). Trimming removed 0 bases from V and 6 bases from J, with 18 bases in between. This CDR3 is 16 amino acids long. Germline CDR1 and CDR2: LGHNA and YSLEER. DNA for the CDR3: TGCGCCAGCAGCCAAGATCGGACACTGCCGGGGGCCGAGCAGTACTTC. It specifies CASSQDRTLPGAEQYF.

This clonotype was found a few times. V usage is TRBV7-9 and J usage is TRBJ2-1, with 9 bases matching TRBD2. With 5 bases clipped from V and 4 bases from J, the junction kept 9 bases outside the gene matches. The germline CDR1 and CDR2 sequences are SEHNR and FQNEAQ (reference sequence). The CDR3 runs 16 residues. The CDR3 loop reads CASSLPGLALYNEQFF. The CDR3 nucleotides read TGTGCCAGCAGCCTACCGGGACTAGCTCTTTACAATGAGCAGTTCTTC.

This clonotype has a count of ten or more. This sequence joins TRBV7-3 and TRBJ1-2, with D perhaps matching TRBD1 (5 bases). The CDR3 length is 14 residues. V gave up 1 base and J gave up 4 bases, with 10 bases separating them. The germline V gene has CDR1 SGHTA and CDR2 FQGTGA. Written as DNA, the CDR3 is TGTGCCAGCAGCTTAATGGGGGGATCCTATGGCTACACCTTC. It is translated as CASSLMGGSYGYTF.

At least ten counts were recorded for this clonotype. The chain carries TRBV10-3 and TRBJ2-3, with a possible D match to TRBD2 (6 bases). The CDR3 has 15 residues. V was cut by 3 bases and J by 1 base, with 11 bases left in between. Per the germline V gene, CDR1 is ENHRY and CDR2 is SYGVKD. The CDR3 loop reads CAISDVGGGTDTQYF. The DNA for the CDR3 is TGTGCCATCAGTGATGTCGGCGGGGGCACAGATACGCAGTATTTT.

This chain links TRBV9 with TRBJ2-3; a weak D match, TRBD2 (6 bases). This CDR3 contains 14 residues. V was pared by 2 bases and J by 3 bases, with 10 bases between. CDR1 and CDR2 (germline): SGDLS, YYNGEE. The CDR3 DNA reads TGTGCCAGCAGCGTTAGCGGAAAGACAGATACGCAGTATTTT. It translates to CASSVSGKTDTQYF.

This clonotype has just a few counts. The chain carries TRBV18 and TRBJ2-3; D is unresolved. V gave up 2 bases and J gave up 0 bases, with 9 bases separating them. The germline V gene encodes CDR1 KGHSH and CDR2 LQKENI. The CDR3 is 15 residues long. CDR3 coding DNA: TGTGCCAGCTCACCAAGGGTAACTAGCACAGATACGCAGTATTTT. Translated: CASSPRVTSTDTQYF. The variable domain in full, completed from reference TRBV18 and TRBJ2-3, reads NAGVMQNPRHLVRRRGQEARLRCSPMKGHSHVYWYRQLPEEGLKFMVYLQKENIIDESGMPKERFSAEFPKEGPSILRIQQVVRGDSAAYFCASSPRVTSTDTQYFGPGTRLTVL.

The CDR3 loop reads CATPTRTGGFGYTF. The CDR3 coding sequence is TGTGCCACCCCAACTCGGACAGGGGGTTTTGGCTACACCTTC. The chain recombines TRBV28 with TRBJ1-2; TRBD1 matches 10 bases. V lost 10 bases to trimming and J lost 7 bases; unmatched junction nucleotides: 12. The CDR3 extends over 14 amino acids. Germline values: CDR1 MDHEN, CDR2 SYDVKM.

This clonotype was picked up a small number of times. V gene TRBV6-5 combines with J gene TRBJ1-1; the D is unclear. The V gene lost 6 bases and the J gene lost 5 bases, with 22 bases spanning the gap. The CDR3 has 16 residues. The germline CDR1 and CDR2 sequences are MNHEY and SVGAGI. The DNA for the CDR3 is TGTGCCAGCAGACGCGAGGCACCTCCTCTAGGAACTGAAGCTTTCTTT. This codes for CASRREAPPLGTEAFF.

In this sample, this clonotype turned up many times. V usage is TRBV4-1 and J usage is TRBJ1-1; D not resolved. Germline-derived CDR1 and CDR2 are MGHRA and YSYEKL. Trimming took off 2 bases at V and 7 bases at J, with 14 bases between the two ends. This CDR3 contains 14 residues. The chain's CDR3 is CASSQRRGGNEAFF. The CDR3 DNA reads TGCGCCAGCAGCCAACGCCGGGGAGGGAATGAAGCTTTCTTT.

At least ten counts were recorded for this clonotype. The rearrangement links TRBV6-6 to TRBJ1-1; D unclear. The CDR3 is made up of 14 amino acids. Germline CDR1 and CDR2: MNHNY and SVGAGI (reference sequence). V was trimmed by 6 bases and J by 4 bases, leaving 15 bases between them. DNA of the CDR3: TGTGCCAGCAGGCCGGGCCTCTGGGCCACTGAAGCTTTCTTT. This encodes CASRPGLWATEAFF.

V and J are TRBV9 and TRBJ1-1; D not resolved. CDR1 and CDR2 (germline): SGDLS, YYNGEE. V was shortened by 4 bases and J by 4 bases, with 11 bases between the two germline ends. The CDR3 loop spans 13 amino acids. In DNA, the CDR3 is TGTGCCAGCAGCCCTGACGAGGGCACTGAAGCTTTCTTT. Amino acid sequence: CASSPDEGTEAFF.

This clonotype was detected many times. An end of the junction differs from the germline gene, which may be a read error. The gene calls are TRBV2 and TRBJ2-1, with 9 nucleotides matching TRBD1. This CDR3 region has 18 residues. Germline lookup yields CDR1 SNHLY and CDR2 FYNNEI. In DNA form, the CDR3 reads TGTGCCAGCAGCGAAGGGGCCTCCGGGACAGGGTTTCGGAATGAGCAGTTCTTC. This codes for CASSEGASGTGFRNEQFF.

The V gene is TRBV6-1, the J gene TRBJ1-1, with D perhaps matching TRBD1 (6 bases). V shed 6 bases and J shed 4 bases, with 9 bases lying between them. The CDR3 length is 12 residues. Germline V gene sequence: CDR1 MNHNS, CDR2 SASEGT. Written as DNA, the CDR3 is TGTGCCAGCAGAGGGACAACCACTGAAGCTTTCTTT. It translates to CASRGTTTEAFF.

This clonotype was observed at least ten times. This chain uses TRBV20-1 with TRBJ1-6; possible D gene TRBD1, 5 bases. Germline CDR1 is DFQATT and CDR2 is SNEGSKA (reference sequence). This CDR3 contains 15 residues. The germline V and J ends were trimmed by 1 base and 3 bases, with 10 bases remaining between them. The chain's CDR3 is CSARAQGYYNSPLHF. In nucleotides, the CDR3 is TGCAGTGCTAGAGCTCAGGGTTACTATAATTCACCCCTCCACTTT.

This clonotype was seen only a few times. The rearrangement joins TRBV18 to TRBJ2-2; D is undetermined. V lost 0 bases and J lost 7, with 12 bases in between. The CDR3 covers 15 residues. CDR1 is KGHSH and CDR2 is LQKENI in the germline V gene. This chain's CDR3 is CASSPPVVSVGELFF. CDR3 sequence (DNA): TGTGCCAGCTCACCACCGGTCGTAAGCGTCGGGGAGCTGTTTTTT.

In its sample, this clonotype was seen many times. The chain is built from TRBV7-9 and TRBJ2-6; no clear D gene. Trimming shortened V by 2 bases and J by 2 bases, and 7 bases separated the two germline ends. This CDR3 comprises 15 residues. In germline, CDR1 is SEHNR, CDR2 FQNEAQ (reference sequence). CDR3 DNA sequence: TGTGCCAGCAGCTTAAGGCTAGCTGGGGCCAACGTCCTGACTTTC. Translation: CASSLRLAGANVLTF.